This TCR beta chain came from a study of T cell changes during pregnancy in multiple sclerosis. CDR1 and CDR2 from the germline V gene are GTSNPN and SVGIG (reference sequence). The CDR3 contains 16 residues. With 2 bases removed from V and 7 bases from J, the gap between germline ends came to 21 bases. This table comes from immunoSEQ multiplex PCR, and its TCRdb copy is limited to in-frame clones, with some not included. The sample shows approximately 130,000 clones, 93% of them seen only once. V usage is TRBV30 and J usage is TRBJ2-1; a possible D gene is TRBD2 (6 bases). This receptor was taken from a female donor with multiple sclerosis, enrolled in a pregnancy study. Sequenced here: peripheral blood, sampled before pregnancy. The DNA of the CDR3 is TGTGCCTGGAGTATTTTAGCGGCTTCAGCGGTAAATGAGCAGTTCTTC. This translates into CAWSILAASAVNEQFF.